These 15 T cell receptor beta chains share one sample of origin, sequenced in a study of Graves' ophthalmopathy and Graves' hyperthyroidism. RNA transcripts yielded amplified TCR beta CDR3 regions. HTBI primers primed a first-round RT-PCR, and a second-round multiplex PCR followed. Using its own MiXCR run on the multiplex PCR reads, TCRdb lists one record per CDR3 protein. The table shows 600,000 to 950,000 distinct CDR3 sequences, with around 40% occurring only once. Input material: peripheral blood. The origin of the receptors is an adult man with Graves' ophthalmopathy.

This chain joins TRBV5-1 and TRBJ2-5; 7 bases align to TRBD2. This CDR3 spans 15 amino acids. With V trimmed by 4 bases and J by 3 bases, 9 bases remained unmatched. Germline CDR1 SGHRS, CDR2 YFSETQ. The CDR3 here is CASSLTSRGEETQYF. In DNA, the CDR3 is TGCGCCAGCAGCCTGACTAGCCGTGGGGAAGAGACCCAGTACTTC.

This chain uses TRBV25-1 with TRBJ1-1; D unresolved. Trimming stripped 4 bases from V and 1 base from J, with 10 bases between. Germline CDR1 reads MGHDK; CDR2 reads SYGVNS. The CDR3 runs to 14 residues. DNA of the CDR3: TGTGCCAGCAGTGCCCGGGATACGAACACTGAAGCTTTCTTT. Its protein is CASSARDTNTEAFF.

This clonotype was observed a handful of times. The chain carries TRBV5-6 and TRBJ1-1; TRBD1 agrees at 9 bases. Germline loops: CDR1 SGHDT, CDR2 YYEEEE. V lost 4 bases, J lost 2 bases, and 9 bases stayed unmatched. The CDR3 length is 16 residues. The chain's CDR3 is CASSLDRGDVNTEAFF. The CDR3 DNA is TGTGCCAGCAGCCTGGACAGGGGCGACGTTAACACTGAAGCTTTCTTT.

DNA of the CDR3: TGTGCCAGCAGCCGGGACGGCAACCAAGAGACCCAGTACTTC. Protein sequence: CASSRDGNQETQYF. V usage is TRBV7-9 and J usage is TRBJ2-5, with D perhaps given as TRBD1 or TRBD2 (5 bases each). V lost 5 bases and J 0 bases, leaving 10 bases between the germline ends. CDR1 and CDR2 (germline): SEHNR, FQNEAQ (reference sequence). This CDR3 is built from 14 residues.

In the case of this clonotype: Since the CDR3 does not end with the conserved phenylalanine or tryptophan, this likely comes from a read error. V usage is TRBV10-3 and J usage is TRBJ1-2; 7 bases are a match to TRBD1. CDR1 ENHRY and CDR2 SYGVKD come from the germline V gene. The CDR3 is made up of 14 amino acids. CDR3 in DNA: TGTGCCAGCAGTTATTCAAGACAGGGTCGTGGCTACACCCTC. Protein sequence: CASSYSRQGRGYTL.

In its sample, this clonotype was seen many times. The CDR3 coding sequence is TGTGCCAGCACCGAGGCCGGAGGGGGGCCCCAGCATTTT. It codes for CASTEAGGGPQHF. The chain couples TRBV24-1 to TRBJ1-5; D possibly corresponds to TRBD1 (6 bases). The ends were cut back, 11 bases at V and 9 bases at J, with 19 bases in the middle. The CDR3 covers 13 residues. Germline CDR1 and CDR2: KGHDR and SFDVKD.

Note on this clonotype: At one end, the junction sequence differs from germline, possibly due to a read error. This chain links TRBV25-1 with TRBJ2-2; the match to TRBD1 covers 9 bases. The CDR3 runs to 16 residues. From germline, CDR1 is MGHDK and CDR2 SYGVNS. CDR3 coding DNA: TGTGCCACCAGTGATACCCGGACAGGGGTAACCGGGGAGCTGTTTTTT. Its translation: CATSDTRTGVTGELFF.

Concerning this clonotype itself: At one end, the junction sequence differs from germline, possibly due to a read error. V and J are TRBV20-1 and TRBJ2-2; 7 bases match TRBD1. The CDR3 has 14 residues. CDR1 and CDR2 (germline): DFQATT, SNEGSKA (reference sequence). Here the CDR3 reads CSARIQGNPGELFF. DNA of the CDR3: TGCAGTGCTAGAATACAGGGGAACCCCGGGGAGCTGTTTTTT.

This clonotype was seen at least ten times. The V call is TRBV7-9, the J call TRBJ1-2, with D possibly TRBD1 on 5 matching bases. Between the trimmed V and J ends, which lost 2 bases and 7 bases, there was a span of 8 bases. The CDR3 length is 12 residues. Germline V lookup: CDR1 SEHNR, CDR2 FQNEAQ (reference sequence). CDR3 in DNA: TGTGCCAGCAGCTTACCAGGGAGTGGCTACACCTTC. This codes for CASSLPGSGYTF.

This clonotype was seen a few times. The genes are TRBV25-1 and TRBJ1-1, with D possibly being TRBD1 (5 bases). V was trimmed by 5 bases and J by 2 bases, leaving 15 bases between them. Per germline, CDR1 MGHDK and CDR2 SYGVNS. CDR3 length: 15 amino acids. The DNA of the CDR3 is TGTGCCAGCAGTTCGCGCCCGGGACCTAACACTGAAGCTTTCTTT. Its translation is CASSSRPGPNTEAFF.

For this clonotype: The germline gene is not matched at one end of the junction; a read error may be the cause. This chain links TRBV6-5 with TRBJ1-2, with 7 bases that match TRBD1. Germline V gives CDR1 MNHEY, CDR2 SVGAGI. CDR3 size: 13 residues. CDR3 amino acids: CASNYRQGYGYTF. The CDR3 DNA follows: TGTGCCAGCAATTACAGACAGGGCTATGGCTACACCTTC.

This clonotype appeared many times. The chain is built from TRBV7-3 and TRBJ1-5; unclear D gene. Trimming took 5 bases from V and 5 from J, leaving 10 bases between them. Per the germline V gene, CDR1 is SGHTA and CDR2 is FQGTGA. The CDR3 has 13 amino acids. CDR3 sequence (DNA): TGTGCCAGCAGCGCAACGAAGGATCAGCCCCAGCATTTT. It encodes CASSATKDQPQHF.

This clonotype has just a few counts. CDR3: CASSLVGVMNSPLHF. CDR3 sequence (DNA): TGTGCCAGCAGCTTGGTGGGGGTTATGAATTCACCCCTCCACTTT. V usage is TRBV9 and J usage is TRBJ1-6, with a weak D call TRBD1 (5 bases). CDR3 size: 15 residues. Trimming left V 4 bases short and J 7 bases short, with 15 bases between. Germline V gene sequence: CDR1 SGDLS, CDR2 YYNGEE.

This clonotype has a single count. This chain links TRBV5-4 with TRBJ2-7; no clear D. V lost 0 bases and J 3 bases, leaving 13 bases between the germline ends. Germline-derived CDR1 and CDR2 are SGHNT and YYREEE (reference sequence). The CDR3 is 15 amino acids. In nucleotides, the CDR3 is TGTGCCAGCAGCTTGGCATGGGGTTCTAGCTACGAGCAGTACTTC. Its protein product is CASSLAWGSSYEQYF.

The chain is built from TRBV25-1 and TRBJ2-7; D gene uncertain. CDR3 length: 14 residues. Germline CDR1 is MGHDK and CDR2 is SYGVNS. V shed 3 bases and J shed 6 bases, with 15 bases lying between them. DNA for the CDR3: TGTGCCAGCAGTGACGGGTTTCGGTGGGCCGAGCAGTACTTC. Amino acid sequence: CASSDGFRWAEQYF.